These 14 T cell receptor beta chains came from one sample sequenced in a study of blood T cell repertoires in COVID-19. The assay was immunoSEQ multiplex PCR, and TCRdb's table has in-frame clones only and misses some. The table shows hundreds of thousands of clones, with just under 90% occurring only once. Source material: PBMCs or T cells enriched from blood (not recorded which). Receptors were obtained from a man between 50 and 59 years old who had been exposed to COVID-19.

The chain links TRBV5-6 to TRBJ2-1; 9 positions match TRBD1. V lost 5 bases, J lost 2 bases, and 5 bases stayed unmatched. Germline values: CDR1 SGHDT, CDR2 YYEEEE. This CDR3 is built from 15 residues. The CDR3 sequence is CASSSGTGTYNEQFF. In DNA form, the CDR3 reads TGTGCCAGCAGTTCCGGGACAGGGACCTACAATGAGCAGTTCTTC. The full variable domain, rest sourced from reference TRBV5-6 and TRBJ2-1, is DAGVTQSPTHLIKTRGQQVTLRCSPKSGHDTVSWYQQALGQGPQFIFQYYEEEERQRGNFPDRFSGHQFPNYSSELNVNALLLGDSALYLCASSSGTGTYNEQFFGPGTRLTVL.

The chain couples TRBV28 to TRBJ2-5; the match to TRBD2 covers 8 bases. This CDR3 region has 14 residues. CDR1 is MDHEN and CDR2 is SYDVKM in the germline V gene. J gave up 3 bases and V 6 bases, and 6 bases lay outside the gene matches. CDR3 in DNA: TGTGCCAGCAGCCCACTAGCGGAGAAAGAGACCCAGTACTTC. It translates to CASSPLAEKETQYF.

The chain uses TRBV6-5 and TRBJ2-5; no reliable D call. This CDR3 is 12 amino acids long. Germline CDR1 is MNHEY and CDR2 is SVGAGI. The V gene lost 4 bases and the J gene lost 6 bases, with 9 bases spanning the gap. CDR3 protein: CASSSGAKTQYF. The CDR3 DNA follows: TGTGCCAGCAGTTCAGGCGCCAAGACCCAGTACTTC.

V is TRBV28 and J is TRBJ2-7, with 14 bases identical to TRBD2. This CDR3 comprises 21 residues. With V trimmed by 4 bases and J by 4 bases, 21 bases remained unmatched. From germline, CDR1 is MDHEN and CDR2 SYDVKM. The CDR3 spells CASSSSSQGRGLAGVGYEQYV. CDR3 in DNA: TGTGCCAGCAGTTCCTCATCACAGGGACGGGGACTAGCGGGAGTGGGGTACGAGCAGTACGTC.

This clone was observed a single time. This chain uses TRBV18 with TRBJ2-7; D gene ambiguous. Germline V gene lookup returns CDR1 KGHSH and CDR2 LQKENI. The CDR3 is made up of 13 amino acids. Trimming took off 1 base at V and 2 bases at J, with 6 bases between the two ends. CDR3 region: CASSPQETYEQYF. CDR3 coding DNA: TGTGCCAGCTCACCACAAGAGACCTACGAGCAGTACTTC. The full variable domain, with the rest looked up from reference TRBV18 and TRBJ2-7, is NAGVMQNPRHLVRRRGQEARLRCSPMKGHSHVYWYRQLPEEGLKFMVYLQKENIIDESGMPKERFSAEFPKEGPSILRIQQVVRGDSAAYFCASSPQETYEQYFGPGTRLTVT.

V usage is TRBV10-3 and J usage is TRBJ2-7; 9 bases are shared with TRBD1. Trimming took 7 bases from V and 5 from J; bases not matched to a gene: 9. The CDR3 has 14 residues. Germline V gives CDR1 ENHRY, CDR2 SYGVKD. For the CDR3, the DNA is TGTGCCATCAAGAGGGGACAGGGTCGCGACGAGCAGTACGTC. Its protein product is CAIKRGQGRDEQYV.

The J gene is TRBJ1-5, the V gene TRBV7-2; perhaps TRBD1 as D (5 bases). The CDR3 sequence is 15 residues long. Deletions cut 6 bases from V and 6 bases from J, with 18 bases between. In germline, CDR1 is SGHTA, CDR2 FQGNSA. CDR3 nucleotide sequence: TGTGCCAGCAGACTCCAGGGTGGGCCGAGTCAGCCCCAGCATTTT. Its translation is CASRLQGGPSQPQHF.

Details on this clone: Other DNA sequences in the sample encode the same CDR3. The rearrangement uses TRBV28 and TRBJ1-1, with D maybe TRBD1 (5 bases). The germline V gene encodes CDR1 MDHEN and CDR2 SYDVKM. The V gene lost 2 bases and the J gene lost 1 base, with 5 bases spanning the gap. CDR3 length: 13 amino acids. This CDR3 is CASSLTGNTEAFF. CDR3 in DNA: TGTGCCAGCAGTTTAACAGGGAACACTGAAGCTTTCTTT.

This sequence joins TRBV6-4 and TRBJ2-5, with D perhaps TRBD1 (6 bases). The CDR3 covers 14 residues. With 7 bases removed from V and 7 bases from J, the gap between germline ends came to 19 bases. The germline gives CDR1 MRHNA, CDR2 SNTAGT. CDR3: CASTQGLGKWTQYF. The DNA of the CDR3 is TGTGCCAGCACTCAGGGGTTGGGGAAGTGGACCCAGTACTTC.

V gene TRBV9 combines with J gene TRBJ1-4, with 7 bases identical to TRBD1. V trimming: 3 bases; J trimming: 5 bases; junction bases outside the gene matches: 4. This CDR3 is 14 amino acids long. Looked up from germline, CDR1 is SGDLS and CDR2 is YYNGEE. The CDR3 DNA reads TGTGCCAGCAGCGCCGGGACAGTCAATGAAAAACTGTTTTTT. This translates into CASSAGTVNEKLFF.

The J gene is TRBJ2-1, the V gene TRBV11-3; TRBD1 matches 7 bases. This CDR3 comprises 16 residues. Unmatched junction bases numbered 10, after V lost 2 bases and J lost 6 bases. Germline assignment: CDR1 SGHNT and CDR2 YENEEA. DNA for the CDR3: TGTGCCAGCAGCTTAAGGCCGGGCCGACAGGGCAATGAGCAGTTCTTC. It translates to CASSLRPGRQGNEQFF. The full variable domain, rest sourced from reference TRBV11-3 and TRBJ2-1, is EAGVVQSPRYKIIEKKQPVAFWCNPISGHNTLYWYLQNLGQGPELLIRYENEEAVDDSQLPKDRFSAERLKGVDSTLKIQPAELGDSAVYLCASSLRPGRQGNEQFFGPGTRLTVL.

The CDR3 is CASSLGDSQGTEAFF. The CDR3 DNA reads TGCGCCAGCAGCTTGGGGGACAGTCAAGGAACTGAAGCTTTCTTT. This chain uses TRBV5-1 with TRBJ1-1, with 7 nucleotides matching TRBD1. The CDR3 length is 15 residues. Per germline, CDR1 SGHRS and CDR2 YFSETQ. J gave up 5 bases and V 0 bases, and 7 bases lay outside the gene matches.

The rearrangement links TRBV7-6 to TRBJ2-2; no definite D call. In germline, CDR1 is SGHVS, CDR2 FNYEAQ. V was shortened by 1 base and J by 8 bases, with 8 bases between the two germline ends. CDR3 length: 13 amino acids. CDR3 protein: CASSLVTGGELFF. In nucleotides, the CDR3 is TGTGCCAGCAGCTTAGTGACCGGGGGGGAGCTGTTTTTT.

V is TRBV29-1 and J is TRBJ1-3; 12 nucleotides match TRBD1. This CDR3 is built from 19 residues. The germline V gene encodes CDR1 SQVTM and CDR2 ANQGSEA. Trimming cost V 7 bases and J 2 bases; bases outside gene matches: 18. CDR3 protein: CSAFSAGQGATGAGNTIYF. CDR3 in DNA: TGCAGCGCCTTCTCGGCGGGACAGGGGGCAACTGGCGCTGGAAACACCATATATTTT.